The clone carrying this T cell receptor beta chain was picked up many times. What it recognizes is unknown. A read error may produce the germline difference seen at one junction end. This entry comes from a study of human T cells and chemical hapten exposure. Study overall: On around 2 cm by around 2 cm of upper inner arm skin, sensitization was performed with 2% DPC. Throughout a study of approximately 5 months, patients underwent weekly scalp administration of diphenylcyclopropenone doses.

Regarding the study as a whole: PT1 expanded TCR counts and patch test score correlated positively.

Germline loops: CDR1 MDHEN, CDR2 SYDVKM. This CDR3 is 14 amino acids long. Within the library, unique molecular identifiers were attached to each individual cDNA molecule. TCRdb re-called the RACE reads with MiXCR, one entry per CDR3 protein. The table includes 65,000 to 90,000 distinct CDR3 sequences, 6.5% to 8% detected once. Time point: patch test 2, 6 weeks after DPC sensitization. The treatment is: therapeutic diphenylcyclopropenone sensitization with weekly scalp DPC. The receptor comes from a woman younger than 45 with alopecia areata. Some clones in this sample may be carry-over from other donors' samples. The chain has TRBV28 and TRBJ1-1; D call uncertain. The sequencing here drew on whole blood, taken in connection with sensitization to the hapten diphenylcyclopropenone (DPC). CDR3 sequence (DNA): TGTGCCAGCAGTATATGGGCCTCGAACACTGAAGCTTTCTTT. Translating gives CASSIWASNTEAFF.